This T cell receptor beta chain was sequenced for a study of CD8+CD57+ T cells in acquired aplastic anemia. For the study at large: 3 to 4 ug was the average amount of DNA from sorted CD4+ and CD8+ cells.

Concerning this clonotype: Antigen: not known.

For sequencing, patients were chosen who had shown expansion of CD8+CD57+ cells by flow cytometry. No therapy was given to patients before blood sampling. The template used for profiling TCR beta VDJ and CDR3 was genomic DNA. TCRdb re-called the reads through MiXCR, storing one row per CDR3 protein. The sample has around 130,000 distinct CDR3 sequences; about 60% are singletons. Study-wide results and caveats: The number of CD8+ CDR3 sequences shared by patients and controls was about 27.

Sequenced sample: sorted CD4+, CD8+, or CD8+CD57+ T cells (not recorded which) from PBMCs. This TCR was sampled from a human donor with aplastic anemia.

For the CDR3, the DNA is TGCAGTGCTGGGGGCGGAACCAGCGGAGCGGGCGAGGGGTTCTTC. Its translation: CSAGGGTSGAGEGFF. This rearrangement joins TRBV20-1 to TRBJ2-1; D may correspond to TRBD1 or TRBD2 (6 bases each). The germline CDR1 and CDR2 sequences are DFQATT and SNEGSKA (reference sequence). The CDR3 consists of 15 residues. The V end was cut by 5 bases, the J end by 15 bases, with 29 bases between.